These 26 T cell receptor beta chains were all obtained from the same sample, sequenced in a study of T cells in Graves' hyperthyroidism and ophthalmopathy. TCR beta CDR3 regions were amplified from RNA transcripts. Carried out on the TCR CDR3, a first-round RT-PCR used the HTBI primer set. A single record per CDR3 protein comes from TCRdb applying MiXCR to the multiplex PCR reads. This table has hundreds of thousands of distinct CDR3 sequences, 20% to 25% appearing once. Sequenced input: blood. Source of these receptors: a man aged 25-45 years with Graves' ophthalmopathy.

This clonotype was seen many times. J is TRBJ2-7 and V is TRBV6-1; no firm D call. The germline CDR1 and CDR2 sequences are MNHNS and SASEGT. Deletions cut 3 bases from V and 5 bases from J, with 14 bases between. The CDR3 runs 14 residues. CDR3 in DNA: TGTGCCAGCAGTGACATCCCTCTTAACCACGAGCAGTACTTC. It yields the protein CASSDIPLNHEQYF.

The chain carries TRBV19 and TRBJ2-1; unclear D gene. The CDR3 runs 14 residues. V was clipped by 3 bases and J by 8 bases, with 14 bases between them. Germline V gene sequence: CDR1 LNHDA, CDR2 SQIVND (reference sequence). The CDR3 sequence is CASSIRRFNDEQFF. The CDR3 DNA reads as TGTGCCAGTAGTATCCGGCGTTTCAACGATGAGCAGTTCTTC. Combining the CDR3 with reference TRBV19 and TRBJ2-1 gives the whole variable domain DGGITQSPKYLFRKEGQNVTLSCEQNLNHDAMYWYRQDPGQGLRLIYYSQIVNDFQKGDIAEGYSVSREKKESFPLTVTSAQKNPTAFYLCASSIRRFNDEQFFGPGTRLTVL.

The CDR3 region is CASHTGGTNEKLFF. DNA of the CDR3: TGTGCCAGCCATACCGGGGGAACTAATGAAAAACTGTTTTTT. The V gene is TRBV6-1, the J gene TRBJ1-4; possibly TRBD1 for D (5 bases). Per germline, CDR1 MNHNS and CDR2 SASEGT. V was trimmed by 8 bases and J by 1 base, leaving 11 bases between them. The CDR3 loop spans 14 amino acids.

The chain recombines TRBV10-3 with TRBJ2-7, with D possibly TRBD2 on 5 matching bases. V was pared by 11 bases and J by 3 bases, with 14 bases between. Germline assignment: CDR1 ENHRY and CDR2 SYGVKD. This CDR3 comprises 12 residues. The CDR3 bases are TGTGCCGCATCGGACGGGAACTACGAGCAGTACTTC. The encoded protein is CAASDGNYEQYF.

The chain has TRBV6-1 and TRBJ2-7; 8 bases line up with TRBD2. Per germline, CDR1 MNHNS and CDR2 SASEGT. The CDR3 sequence is 16 residues long. Trimming removed 0 bases from V and 6 bases from J; junction bases left unmatched: 10. The chain's CDR3 is CASSEAFRAGVGEQYF. As DNA, the CDR3 is TGTGCCAGCAGTGAAGCGTTTCGAGCGGGAGTTGGCGAGCAGTACTTC.

This chain uses TRBV3-1 with TRBJ2-7; 13 nucleotides agree with TRBD2. The CDR3 consists of 17 residues. The ends lost 3 bases at V and 5 bases at J; junction bases unmatched: 10. Germline loops: CDR1 LGHDT, CDR2 YNNKEL (reference sequence). In DNA, the CDR3 is TGTGCCAGCAGCCACCGGACTAGCGGGAGATTAGAGGACGAGCAGTACTTC. The encoded protein is CASSHRTSGRLEDEQYF.

Many counts were recorded for this clonotype. The chain joins TRBV28 to TRBJ2-1; TRBD2 agrees at 11 bases. V was pared by 0 bases and J by 8 bases, with 15 bases of the junction left unmatched. The CDR3 length is 19 residues. Germline loops: CDR1 MDHEN, CDR2 SYDVKM. DNA of the CDR3: TGTGCCAGCAGTTTATGGAGGACGGCGGGTAGCGGGAGGGCCGATGAGCAGTTCTTC. Its translation is CASSLWRTAGSGRADEQFF.

This chain links TRBV6-1 with TRBJ2-7; D is unresolved. The V end lost 8 bases, the J end lost 0 bases, and 14 bases lay between the germline ends. The length of the CDR3 is 14 residues. Per germline, CDR1 MNHNS and CDR2 SASEGT. For the CDR3, the DNA is TGTGCCAGCTGTGTGGAGCTGAACTCCTACGAGCAGTACTTC. It yields the protein CASCVELNSYEQYF.

This clonotype was seen many times. The V call is TRBV11-3, the J call TRBJ2-1; D possibly matches TRBD1 or TRBD2 (5 bases each). V gave up 1 base and J gave up 8 bases, with 12 bases separating them. The length of the CDR3 is 14 residues. Per the germline V gene, CDR1 is SGHNT and CDR2 is YENEEA. Here the CDR3 DNA reads TGTGCCAGCAGCTTAGGGGCCGGGGCTGATGAGCAGTTCTTC. This gives the protein CASSLGAGADEQFF. The complete variable domain, with remaining parts taken from reference TRBV11-3 and TRBJ2-1, reads EAGVVQSPRYKIIEKKQPVAFWCNPISGHNTLYWYLQNLGQGPELLIRYENEEAVDDSQLPKDRFSAERLKGVDSTLKIQPAELGDSAVYLCASSLGAGADEQFFGPGTRLTVL.

This clonotype was picked up a small number of times. The rearrangement joins TRBV29-1 to TRBJ1-1, with unresolved D. Germline CDR1 reads SQVTM; CDR2 reads ANQGSEA. The CDR3 loop spans 12 amino acids. Trimming left V 6 bases short and J 0 bases short, with 8 bases between. The CDR3 DNA reads TGCAGCGTCCAAATGGTGAACACTGAAGCTTTCTTT. This gives the protein CSVQMVNTEAFF.

There are a few counts of this clonotype. The junction differs from germline at one of its ends, possibly a read error. The chain is built from TRBV6-2 or TRBV6-3 and TRBJ2-3, with 8 bases fitting TRBD2. CDR1 is MNHEY and CDR2 is SVGEGT in the germline V gene. The CDR3 is 16 residues long. CDR3 residues: CAGSSLGAGVSDTQYF. The DNA of the CDR3 is TGTGCCGGCAGTTCCCTAGGAGCGGGAGTATCGGATACGCAGTATTTT.

The V call is TRBV19, the J call TRBJ1-5, with 10 bases matching TRBD1. The CDR3 sequence is 15 residues long. J lost 4 bases, V lost 4 bases, and 4 bases had no gene match. CDR1 is LNHDA and CDR2 is SQIVND in the germline V gene (reference sequence). CDR3 nucleotides: TGTGCCAGTAGTACCTCGGACAGGGGGAATCAGCCCCAGCATTTT. Protein: CASSTSDRGNQPQHF.

This clonotype was seen many times. This chain links TRBV20-1 with TRBJ2-7, with 9 bases matching TRBD2. The CDR3 contains 15 residues. Germline V gene data show CDR1 as DFQATT and CDR2 as SNEGSKA (reference sequence). J was trimmed by 3 bases and V by 0 bases; bases with no gene match: 6. The DNA for the CDR3 is TGCAGTGCTAGAGATTTGGCGGGAGGGTTCTACGAGCAGTACTTC. Amino acids: CSARDLAGGFYEQYF.

This clonotype was detected ten times or more. In DNA form, the CDR3 reads TGCACCGCGAGGCGGGAGGACTCCTACGAGCAGTACTTC. Translated, it gives CTARREDSYEQYF. The chain joins TRBV20-1 to TRBJ2-7; 8 positions match TRBD2. The CDR3 is 13 amino acids. Germline V lookup: CDR1 DFQATT, CDR2 SNEGSKA (reference sequence).

This clonotype came up a few times. J is TRBJ1-5 and V is TRBV27, with 7 bases that match TRBD1. J lost 7 bases, V lost 8 bases, and 8 bases had no gene match. This CDR3 has 13 residues. Germline V gene sequence: CDR1 MNHEY, CDR2 SMNVEV (reference sequence). CDR3 bases: TGTGCCAGCGGTAGGAGGGGGCAACAGCCCCAGCATTTT. This translates into CASGRRGQQPQHF.

This clonotype appeared many times. The chain has TRBV7-2 and TRBJ2-3, with D hard to call. Germline loops: CDR1 SGHTA, CDR2 FQGNSA. Trimming cost V 0 bases and J 2 bases, with 15 bases left between them. The CDR3 extends over 17 amino acids. This chain's CDR3 is CASSLASPGNPTDTQYF. CDR3 coding DNA: TGTGCCAGCAGCTTAGCGTCTCCGGGTAATCCCACAGATACGCAGTATTTT.

Many counts were recorded for this clonotype. The rearrangement uses TRBV7-2 and TRBJ2-7, with D maybe TRBD1 (6 bases). Germline V gene sequence: CDR1 SGHTA, CDR2 FQGNSA. This CDR3 comprises 13 residues. V was clipped by 4 bases and J by 6 bases, with 13 bases between them. CDR3 sequence (DNA): TGTGCCAGCAGCTCGGGACACCTCCCCGAGCAGTACTTC. Translation gives CASSSGHLPEQYF.

This rearrangement joins TRBV20-1 to TRBJ1-3; the match to TRBD1 covers 11 bases. The CDR3 covers 14 residues. The germline CDR1 and CDR2 sequences are DFQATT and SNEGSKA (reference sequence). The J segment lost 8 bases and the V segment lost 4 bases, leaving 7 bases of the junction unmatched. This CDR3 is CSANHPGQGDTIYF. In DNA, the CDR3 is TGCAGTGCTAACCACCCGGGACAGGGGGACACCATATATTTT.

This clonotype was detected ten times or more. The genes are TRBV28 and TRBJ2-1; D gene uncertain. V shed 3 bases and J shed 4 bases, with 13 bases lying between them. The germline V gene encodes CDR1 MDHEN and CDR2 SYDVKM. This CDR3 contains 15 residues. The DNA of the CDR3 is TGTGCCAGCAGTTTCCGCCTTAGCCTATACAATGAGCAGTTCTTC. Its translation: CASSFRLSLYNEQFF.

This clonotype was seen ten or more times. V is TRBV2 and J is TRBJ1-4, with a possible D match to TRBD1 (6 bases). This CDR3 comprises 15 residues. In germline, CDR1 is SNHLY, CDR2 FYNNEI. Trimming stripped 2 bases from V and 5 bases from J, with 12 bases between. This CDR3 is CASSELGQGNEKLFF. CDR3 nucleotides: TGTGCCAGCAGTGAATTGGGGCAGGGGAATGAAAAACTGTTTTTT.

The chain links TRBV20-1 to TRBJ1-4; the D gene is possibly TRBD1 (6 bases). Trimming pared 3 bases from V and 0 bases from J, leaving 11 bases between. This CDR3 has 15 amino acids. The V gene's germline CDR1 is DFQATT and CDR2 SNEGSKA (reference sequence). The CDR3, as DNA: TGCAGTGCTAGGGAACAGGGATCAACTAATGAAAAACTGTTTTTT. It encodes CSAREQGSTNEKLFF.

V and J are TRBV20-1 and TRBJ1-4, with unresolved D. There are 12 residues in the CDR3. The V end was cut by 5 bases, the J end by 7 bases, with 11 bases between. Germline loops: CDR1 DFQATT, CDR2 SNEGSKA (reference sequence). CDR3 in DNA: TGCAGTGCTCGACGGGGTGGTGAAAAACTGTTTTTT. Its translation: CSARRGGEKLFF.

This chain uses TRBV20-1 with TRBJ2-3; 8 bases agree with TRBD1. Per germline, CDR1 DFQATT and CDR2 SNEGSKA (reference sequence). V lost 0 bases, J lost 6 bases, and 2 bases stayed unmatched. The CDR3 is 13 amino acids. CDR3 residues: CSARDQGADTQYF. CDR3 bases: TGCAGTGCTAGAGATCAGGGGGCGGATACGCAGTATTTT.

The chain is built from TRBV7-9 and TRBJ1-2, with D unresolved. Germline V gives CDR1 SEHNR, CDR2 FQNEAQ (reference sequence). Deletions cut 5 bases from V and 8 bases from J, with 15 bases between. CDR3 size: 13 residues. As DNA, the CDR3 is TGTGCCAGCAGCCTAATGTCCCTCTTCGGCTACACCTTC. It specifies CASSLMSLFGYTF.

This clonotype appeared many times. The rearrangement links TRBV7-2 to TRBJ1-6; tentatively, D is TRBD1 (6 bases). The V end lost 1 base, the J end lost 10 bases, and 11 bases lay between the germline ends. Germline CDR1 reads SGHTA; CDR2 reads FQGNSA. This CDR3 contains 14 residues. The CDR3, as DNA: TGTGCCAGCAGCTTAGAACAGGGTTTGTCACCCCTCCACTTT. Its protein is CASSLEQGLSPLHF.

There are a few counts of this clonotype. The genes are TRBV6-1 and TRBJ1-3; D remains unclear. Germline-derived CDR1 and CDR2 are MNHNS and SASEGT. Trimming shortened V by 3 bases and J by 2 bases, and 5 bases separated the two germline ends. There are 13 residues in the CDR3. CDR3 DNA sequence: TGTGCCAGCAGTGAGGCTCCTGGAAACACCATATATTTT. Translated, it gives CASSEAPGNTIYF.